This TCR beta chain originates from a study of regulatory T cells in long-lasting Graves disease. The study's findings and limits: Persistent disease samples used TRBV28, TRBJ1-2 and TRBJ2-5 preferentially. Thyroid tissue went unstudied; only peripheral blood was examined.

As concerns this clonotype: No antigen is known for it.

The sample's time point: persistent/refractory GD, antithyroid drugs over 5 years with positive TRAb. With RNA extracted from PBMCs as input, the TCR library was made. Germline CDR1 reads MNHEY; CDR2 reads SMNVEV (reference sequence). This CDR3 spans 13 amino acids. V lost 4 bases and J lost 6, with 9 bases in between. According to the study, TCR beta libraries were built with iRepertoire HTBI primers and CDR3-region Arm-PCR. One entry per CDR3 protein, called by TCRdb with MiXCR from the multiplex PCR reads. The sample lists around 450,000 distinct CDR3 sequences; 20% to 25% were seen once. The source of this sequence is a female donor with Graves disease. This specimen was peripheral blood mononuclear cells (PBMCs), taken when the disease was refractory, from a patient treated with antithyroid drugs. The chain is built from TRBV27 and TRBJ1-4; TRBD1 is a possible D gene (5 bases). CDR3 in amino acids: CASSSGMDEKLFF. CDR3 nucleotide sequence: TGTGCCAGCAGTTCAGGGATGGATGAAAAACTGTTTTTT.